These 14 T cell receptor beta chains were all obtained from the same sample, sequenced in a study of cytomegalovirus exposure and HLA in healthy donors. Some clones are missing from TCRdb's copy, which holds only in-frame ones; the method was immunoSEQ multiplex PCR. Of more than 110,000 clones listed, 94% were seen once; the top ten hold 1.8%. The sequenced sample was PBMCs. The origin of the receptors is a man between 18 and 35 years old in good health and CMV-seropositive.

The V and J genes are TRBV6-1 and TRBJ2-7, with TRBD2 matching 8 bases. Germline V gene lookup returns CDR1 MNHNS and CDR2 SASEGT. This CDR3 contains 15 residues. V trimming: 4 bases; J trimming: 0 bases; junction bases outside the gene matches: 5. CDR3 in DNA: TGTGCCAGCAGTGGACGGGGGGGTCTCTCCTACGAGCAGTACTTC. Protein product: CASSGRGGLSYEQYF.

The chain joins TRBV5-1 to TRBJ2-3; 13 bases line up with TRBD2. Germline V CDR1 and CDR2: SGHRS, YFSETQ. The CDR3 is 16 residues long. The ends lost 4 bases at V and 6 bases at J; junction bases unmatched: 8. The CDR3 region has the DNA TGCGCCAGCAGCCACGGGACTAGCGGGGCGGGGGATACGCAGTATTTT. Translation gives CASSHGTSGAGDTQYF.

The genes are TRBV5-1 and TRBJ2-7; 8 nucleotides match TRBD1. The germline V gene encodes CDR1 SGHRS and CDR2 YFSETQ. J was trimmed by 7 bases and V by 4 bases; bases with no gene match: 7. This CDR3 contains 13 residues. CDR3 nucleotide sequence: TGCGCCAGCAGCCTGGGACAGGACAGTGAGCAGTACTTC. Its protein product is CASSLGQDSEQYF.

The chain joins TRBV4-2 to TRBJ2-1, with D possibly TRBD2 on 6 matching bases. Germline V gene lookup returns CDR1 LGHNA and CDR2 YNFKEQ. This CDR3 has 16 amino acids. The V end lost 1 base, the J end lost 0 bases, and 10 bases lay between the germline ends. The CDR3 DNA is TGTGCCAGCAGCCAAGGCGTGACTAGCTCCTACAATGAGCAGTTCTTC. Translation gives CASSQGVTSSYNEQFF.

The CDR3 coding sequence is TGTGCCAGCAGCTTGGGCGAACCTGGGGCCAACGTCCTGACTTTC. Encoded protein: CASSLGEPGANVLTF. This chain uses TRBV5-4 with TRBJ2-6; unclear D gene. CDR1 and CDR2 (germline): SGHNT, YYREEE (reference sequence). Deletions cut 0 bases from V and 2 bases from J, with 6 bases between. The CDR3 is 15 amino acids. Based on the CDR3 plus reference TRBV5-4 and TRBJ2-6, the full variable domain is ETGVTQSPTHLIKTRGQQVTLRCSSQSGHNTVSWYQQALGQGPQFIFQYYREEENGRGNFPPRFSGLQFPNYSSELNVNALELDDSALYLCASSLGEPGANVLTFGAGSRLTVL.

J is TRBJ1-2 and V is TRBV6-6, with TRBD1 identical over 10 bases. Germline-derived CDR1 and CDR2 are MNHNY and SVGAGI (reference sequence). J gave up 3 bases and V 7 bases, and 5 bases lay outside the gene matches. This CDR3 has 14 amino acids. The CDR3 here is CASKTTGGDYGYTF. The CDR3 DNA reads TGTGCCAGCAAAACGACAGGGGGCGACTATGGCTACACCTTC.

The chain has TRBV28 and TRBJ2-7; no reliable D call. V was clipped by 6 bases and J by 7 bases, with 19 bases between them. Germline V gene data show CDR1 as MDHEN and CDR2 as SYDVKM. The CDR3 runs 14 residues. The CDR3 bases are TGTGCCAGCAGCCCGTTCCGTGGAGTTGGGGAGCAGTACTTC. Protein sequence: CASSPFRGVGEQYF.

The CDR3 loop reads CASRRQENEKLFF. The CDR3 DNA sequence: TGTGCCAGCCGGCGACAAGAAAATGAAAAACTGTTTTTT. The V and J genes are TRBV2 and TRBJ1-4, with D unclear. Germline CDR1 and CDR2: SNHLY and FYNNEI. The CDR3 is 13 residues long. V lost 8 bases and J 5 bases, leaving 12 bases between the germline ends.

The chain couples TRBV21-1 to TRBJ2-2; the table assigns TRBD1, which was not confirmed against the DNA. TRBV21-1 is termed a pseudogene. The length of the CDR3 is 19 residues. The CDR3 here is CASSKGPGQGARWTGELFF. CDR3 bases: TGTGCCAGCAGCAAAGGACCGGGACAGGGGGCGCGATGGACCGGGGAGCTGTTTTTT.

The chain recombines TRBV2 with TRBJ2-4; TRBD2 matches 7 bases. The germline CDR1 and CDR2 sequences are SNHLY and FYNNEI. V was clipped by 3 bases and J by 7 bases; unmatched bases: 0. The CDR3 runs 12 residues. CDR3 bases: TGTGCCAGCAGTGAGGGGGGGAACATTCAGTACTTC. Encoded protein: CASSEGGNIQYF. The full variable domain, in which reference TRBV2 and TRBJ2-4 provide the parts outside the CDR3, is EPEVTQTPSHQVTQMGQEVILRCVPISNHLYFYWYRQILGQKVEFLVSFYNNEISEKSEIFDDQFSVERPDGSNFTLKIRSTKLEDSAMYFCASSEGGNIQYFGAGTRLSVL.

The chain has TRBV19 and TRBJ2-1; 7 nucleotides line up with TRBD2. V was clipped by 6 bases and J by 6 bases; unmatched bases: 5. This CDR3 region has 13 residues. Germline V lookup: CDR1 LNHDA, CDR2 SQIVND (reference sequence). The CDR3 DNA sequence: TGTGCCAGTAGGGTTTCGGGGGGCAATGAGCAGTTCTTC. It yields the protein CASRVSGGNEQFF.

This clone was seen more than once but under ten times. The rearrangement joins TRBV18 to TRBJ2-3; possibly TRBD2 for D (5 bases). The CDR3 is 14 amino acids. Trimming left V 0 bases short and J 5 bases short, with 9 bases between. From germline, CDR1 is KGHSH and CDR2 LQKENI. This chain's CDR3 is CASSPPSGRDTQYF. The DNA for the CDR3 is TGTGCCAGCTCACCACCCTCGGGGAGAGATACGCAGTATTTT.

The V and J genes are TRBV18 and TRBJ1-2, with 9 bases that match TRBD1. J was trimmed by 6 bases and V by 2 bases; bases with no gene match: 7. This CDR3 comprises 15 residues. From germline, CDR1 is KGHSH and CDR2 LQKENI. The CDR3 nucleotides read TGTGCCAGCTCACCAGGACAGGGGCCCGAGGATGGCTACACCTTC. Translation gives CASSPGQGPEDGYTF.

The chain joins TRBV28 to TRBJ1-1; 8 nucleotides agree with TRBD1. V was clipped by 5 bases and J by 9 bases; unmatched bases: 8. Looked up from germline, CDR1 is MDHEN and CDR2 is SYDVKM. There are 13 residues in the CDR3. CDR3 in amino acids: CASSLRDRPQAFF. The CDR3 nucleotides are TGTGCCAGCAGTCTCCGGGACAGGCCTCAAGCTTTCTTT.